The 18 T cell receptor beta chains listed next were all sequenced from one sample in a study of blood T cells in healthy people across ages (dated by TCRdb to 2013 to 2016). Library prep was done by 5' RACE. The sequencer was an Illumina HiSeq 2500. The second PCR ran for about 6 to 11 cycles and used a J-beta primer mix along with a sample-barcoded 5' primer. TCRdb passed the public sequencing reads through fastp at Q25 and MiXCR, retaining productive beta sequences. Duplicate CDR3 protein sequences are folded into a single record with the most common DNA and genes. In this sample the table shows about 1.4 million distinct CDR3 sequences, approximately 59% of which occur a single time. The leading ten clones occupy roughly 7% of the sample. Sequenced: blood. These receptors were collected from a man between 18 and 35 years old in good health.

This clonotype was counted only a few times. The V gene is TRBV20-1, the J gene TRBJ2-1; D ambiguous. Between the trimmed V and J ends, which lost 1 base and 10 bases, there was a span of 14 bases. Germline lookup yields CDR1 DFQATT and CDR2 SNEGSKA (reference sequence). CDR3 size: 13 residues. CDR3 nucleotide sequence: TGCAGTGCTAGAGGAGACCGCCTCAGCGAGCAGTTCTTC. It yields the protein CSARGDRLSEQFF.

This clonotype was picked up a small number of times. The chain joins TRBV29-1 to TRBJ2-1, with D hard to call. Trimming pared 4 bases from V and 3 bases from J, leaving 13 bases between. The CDR3 consists of 14 residues. The germline V gene encodes CDR1 SQVTM and CDR2 ANQGSEA. The CDR3 protein is CSVGPAQDYNEQFF. CDR3 DNA sequence: TGCAGCGTTGGTCCGGCGCAGGACTACAATGAGCAGTTCTTC.

This clonotype was counted only a few times. The chain uses TRBV4-1 and TRBJ2-1; 7 bases are a match to TRBD2. The CDR3 is 13 amino acids. Germline CDR1 MGHRA, CDR2 YSYEKL. V was clipped by 1 base and J by 12 bases; unmatched bases: 6. In DNA form, the CDR3 reads TGCGCCAGCAGCCAAGTGGCGGGGGTGGTGCAGTTCTTC. Amino acids: CASSQVAGVVQFF.

The J gene is TRBJ1-2, the V gene TRBV7-2, with TRBD1 matching over 12 bases. Germline CDR1 SGHTA, CDR2 FQGNSA. J lost 7 bases, V lost 5 bases, and 14 bases had no gene match. This CDR3 contains 17 residues. The CDR3 DNA is TGTGCCAGCAGCCCACCGGGACAGGGGGCGCGGGCTGGTGGCTACACCTTC. Translated, it gives CASSPPGQGARAGGYTF.

This clonotype was seen only a few times. The DNA of the CDR3 is TGTGCCAGCAGCCAAAGCTATAACTATGGCTACACCTTC. It encodes CASSQSYNYGYTF. The rearrangement uses TRBV12-1 and TRBJ1-2. TRBV12-1 is designated a pseudogene. CDR3 length: 13 amino acids.

The chain's CDR3 is CASSSIRGGAVGQPQHF. The CDR3 DNA reads TGTGCCAGCAGTTCGATCCGAGGGGGGGCGGTAGGTCAGCCCCAGCATTTT. The rearrangement uses TRBV27 and TRBJ1-5, with D possibly TRBD1 on 6 matching bases. The germline V gene has CDR1 MNHEY and CDR2 SMNVEV (reference sequence). CDR3 length equals 17 residues. V shed 4 bases and J shed 6 bases, with 22 bases lying between them.

The chain employs TRBV11-2 and TRBJ1-1; D call uncertain. Germline V CDR1 and CDR2: SGHAT, FQNNGV. The CDR3 is 13 amino acids. V shed 3 bases and J shed 1 base, with 6 bases lying between them. CDR3: CASSFHRNTEAFF. The CDR3 bases are TGTGCCAGCAGCTTTCACAGGAACACTGAAGCTTTCTTT.

This clonotype was counted only a few times. V and J are TRBV2 and TRBJ2-1; no firm D call. V lost 3 bases and J lost 11, with 8 bases in between. The CDR3 extends over 11 amino acids. Germline V lookup: CDR1 SNHLY, CDR2 FYNNEI. The CDR3 DNA reads as TGTGCCAGCAGTGATCTGAGGCAGCAGTTCTTC. It translates to CASSDLRQQFF.

The chain joins TRBV28 to TRBJ2-5, with a tentative D call TRBD2 (5 bases). Germline CDR1 MDHEN, CDR2 SYDVKM. Trimming took off 3 bases at V and 4 bases at J, with 9 bases between the two ends. CDR3 length: 13 residues. CDR3 in amino acids: CASSFTGLETQYF. The CDR3 DNA reads TGTGCCAGCAGTTTTACGGGGTTAGAGACCCAGTACTTC.

In its sample, this clonotype was seen a few times. This CDR3 reads CASSSRQGADTQYF. The CDR3 bases are TGTGCCAGCAGCAGCAGACAGGGGGCGGATACGCAGTATTTT. The genes are TRBV7-9 and TRBJ2-3, with 10 nucleotides matching TRBD1. V was pared by 5 bases and J by 6 bases, with 5 bases of the junction left unmatched. Germline V gives CDR1 SEHNR, CDR2 FQNEAQ (reference sequence). CDR3 length equals 14 residues.

The chain employs TRBV29-1 and TRBJ1-1, with D tentatively TRBD1 (6 bases). Germline CDR1 and CDR2: SQVTM and ANQGSEA. V lost 3 bases, J lost 5 bases, and 19 bases lay in between. The CDR3 extends over 15 amino acids. In DNA form, the CDR3 reads TGCAGCGTTGAGGGCGGGCCGAGGGGGGAGACTGAAGCTTTCTTT. Translated, it gives CSVEGGPRGETEAFF.

The chain combines TRBV7-2 with TRBJ2-3; maybe TRBD2 (5 bases). Trimming removed 5 bases at V and 2 bases at J, with 17 bases between. The CDR3 runs 16 residues. Germline V gives CDR1 SGHTA, CDR2 FQGNSA. In nucleotides, the CDR3 is TGTGCCAGCAGCCTTTTAGGACGAGCGGACACAGATACGCAGTATTTT. Amino acids: CASSLLGRADTDTQYF.

V usage is TRBV4-2 and J usage is TRBJ2-5, with D tentatively TRBD1 (5 bases). The end of the DNA is better explained by TRBJ2-7, so the J call may be wrong. The CDR3 loop spans 15 amino acids. Looked up from germline, CDR1 is LGHNA and CDR2 is YNFKEQ. This chain's CDR3 is CASSQIDSGPYEQYF. The CDR3 coding sequence is TGTGCCAGCAGCCAAATAGACAGTGGCCCCTACGAGCAGTACTTC.

The chain recombines TRBV29-1 with TRBJ2-1, with TRBD2 matching 7 bases. CDR1 is SQVTM, CDR2 ANQGSEA, per germline. V shed 6 bases, J shed 6 bases, and the junction held 14 bases outside the gene matches. The CDR3 length is 15 residues. The CDR3 region is CSVARVLAEPNEQFF. The CDR3 DNA follows: TGCAGCGTCGCGAGGGTCCTAGCGGAACCCAATGAGCAGTTCTTC.

The table lists this clonotype with a count of one. The chain employs TRBV7-9 and TRBJ2-2; unclear D gene. CDR3 length: 15 residues. CDR1 and CDR2 from the germline V gene are SEHNR and FQNEAQ (reference sequence). Trimming took off 5 bases at V and 6 bases at J, with 16 bases between the two ends. CDR3 sequence reads: CASSADQSPPGELFF. CDR3 nucleotides: TGTGCCAGCAGCGCCGACCAGAGCCCCCCCGGGGAGCTGTTTTTT.

The chain is built from TRBV7-2 and TRBJ2-3; possibly TRBD2 for D (7 bases). This CDR3 region has 16 residues. V was shortened by 5 bases and J by 4 bases, with 19 bases between the two germline ends. Germline assignment: CDR1 SGHTA and CDR2 FQGNSA. This CDR3 is CASSLVGGGTPDTQYF. In nucleotides, the CDR3 is TGTGCCAGCAGCCTTGTGGGGGGGGGCACTCCAGATACGCAGTATTTT.

The chain recombines TRBV6-5 with TRBJ1-2; no reliable D call. The V gene's germline CDR1 is MNHEY and CDR2 SVGAGI. With 0 bases removed from V and 0 bases from J, the gap between germline ends came to 8 bases. This CDR3 comprises 15 residues. Here the CDR3 reads CASSYSQKANYGYTF. DNA of the CDR3: TGTGCCAGCAGTTACTCACAGAAAGCTAACTATGGCTACACCTTC.

The rearrangement uses TRBV7-2 and TRBJ1-6, with D perhaps TRBD1 (5 bases). The V end was cut by 0 bases, the J end by 4 bases, with 10 bases between. Germline-derived CDR1 and CDR2 are SGHTA and FQGNSA. CDR3 length: 16 amino acids. CDR3 protein: CASSLALTDYNSPLHF. The CDR3 bases are TGTGCCAGCAGCTTAGCTCTGACAGATTATAATTCACCCCTCCACTTT.